The rows below give T cell receptor beta chains drawn from one sample of a study of OX40 agonist ivuxolimab in advanced cancers. The repertoire was sequenced with immunoSEQ multiplex PCR; TCRdb's copy has only in-frame clones and lacks some. The sample contains roughly 71,000 clones, roughly nine tenths of which appear only once. This sample comprised CD4+ or CD8+ T cells sorted from blood, obtained in a trial of the OX40 agonist ivuxolimab. These receptors were taken from an adult with an advanced solid tumor such as melanoma, head and neck, liver or kidney cancer. Both conserved end residues are part of each CDR3. The D gene is left open where the match is weak. A row's size may be missing; if present it is once, few, many or a size class.

cdr3_aa cdr3_nt d_call j_call v_call clone_size
CASSQGDGITGELFF TGCGCCAGCAGCCAAGGGGACGGAATCACCGGGGAGCTGTTTTTT NA TRBJ2-2 TRBV4-3 NA
CASSWGVSSNSPLHF TGTGCCAGCAGCTGGGGGGTGAGTTCTAATTCACCCCTCCACTTT NA TRBJ1-6 TRBV5-6 NA
CASSLSPGTGNSYEQYF TGTGCCAGCAGTTTATCGCCCGGGACTGGTAACTCCTACGAGCAGTACTTC NA TRBJ2-7 TRBV27 NA
CSVVKWGGNEQFF TGCAGCGTTGTGAAGTGGGGGGGCAATGAGCAGTTCTTC TRBD2 TRBJ2-1 TRBV29-1 NA
CASSQDLGNNEKLFF TGCGCCAGCAGCCAAGACCTGGGGAATAATGAAAAACTGTTTTTT NA TRBJ1-4 TRBV4-1 NA
CASSLGPSSSYEQYF TGTGCCAGCAGCTTGGGTCCGTCTAGCTCCTACGAGCAGTACTTC NA TRBJ2-7 TRBV5-6 once
CARGGGTAARSYEQYF TGTGCCCGTGGAGGGGGTACAGCGGCGAGATCCTACGAGCAGTACTTC NA TRBJ2-7 TRBV30 NA
CASSPTGSVRYEQYF TGTGCCAGCAGCCCCACCGGGAGCGTACGGTACGAGCAGTACTTC NA TRBJ2-7 TRBV9 NA
CASSFGRGYRTEQFF TGTGCCAGCAGTTTCGGACGGGGATATCGGACTGAGCAGTTCTTC NA TRBJ2-1 TRBV28 NA
CASEWGGGRRETQYF TGTGCCAGCGAATGGGGCGGGGGACGGAGGGAGACCCAGTACTTC TRBD2 TRBJ2-5 TRBV5-6 NA
CASSYSDTQYF TGTGCCAGCAGTTACTCAGATACGCAGTATTTT NA TRBJ2-3 TRBV6-5 NA
CASRLGLAEREETQYF TGCGCCAGCAGACTTGGGCTAGCGGAGAGGGAGGAGACCCAGTACTTC TRBD2 TRBJ2-5 TRBV5-1 NA
CASSHRVGYEQYF TGTGCCAGCAGTCACCGGGTCGGCTACGAGCAGTACTTC NA TRBJ2-7 TRBV13 NA
CASSGALSGTQYF TGTGCCAGCAGCGGCGCTCTCTCGGGGACCCAGTACTTC NA TRBJ2-5 TRBV7-9 NA
CASSSREGYEQYF TGCGCCAGCAGCTCAAGGGAGGGGTACGAGCAGTACTTC TRBD2 TRBJ2-7 TRBV5-1 NA
CASSYTVNTGELFF TGTGCCAGCAGTTACACCGTGAACACCGGGGAGCTGTTTTTT NA TRBJ2-2 TRBV6-5 NA
CASSAEDRGLNTEAFF TGTGCCAGCAGCGCAGAAGACAGGGGTTTGAACACTGAAGCTTTCTTT TRBD1 TRBJ1-1 TRBV5-8 NA
CASSLYRDNEQFF TGTGCCAGCAGTTTGTACCGGGACAATGAGCAGTTCTTC NA TRBJ2-1 TRBV27 NA
CASSPGEGTEAFF TGTGCCAGCAGTCCAGGGGAGGGCACTGAAGCTTTCTTT NA TRBJ1-1 TRBV27 NA
CATSRDLAGVANEQFF TGTGCCACCAGCAGAGATCTAGCGGGAGTGGCCAATGAGCAGTTCTTC TRBD2 TRBJ2-1 TRBV15 few
CASSLWGDRLHEQYF TGTGCCAGCAGTTTATGGGGGGACAGACTCCACGAGCAGTACTTC TRBD1 TRBJ2-7 TRBV28 NA
CASSEGSREIAEQYF TGTGCCAGCAGTGAGGGCTCGCGGGAGATCGCCGAGCAGTACTTC TRBD2 TRBJ2-7 TRBV6-1 NA
CASSVGRRSKETQYF TGTGCCAGCAGCGTAGGGAGGAGGTCGAAAGAGACCCAGTACTTC NA TRBJ2-5 TRBV9 NA
CASSGWGTTHDTQYF TGTGCCAGCAGCGGATGGGGGACTACCCACGATACGCAGTATTTT TRBD2 TRBJ2-3 TRBV7-9 NA
CAWSGIAASSYEQYF TGTGCCTGGAGTGGAATAGCGGCAAGCTCCTACGAGCAGTACTTC NA TRBJ2-7 TRBV30 NA
CASSYSYPQSYEQYF TGTGCCAGCAGTTACTCGTACCCGCAGTCCTACGAGCAGTACTTC NA TRBJ2-7 TRBV6-5 once
CASSPQIAETQYF TGTGCCAGCAGCCCCCAAATCGCGGAGACGCAGTATTTT NA TRBJ2-3 TRBV7-9 NA
CASSLGQSSYNEQFF TGTGCCAGCAGCTTGGGGCAGAGCTCCTACAATGAGCAGTTCTTC NA TRBJ2-1 TRBV5-6 once
CASSPGGTNYGYTF TGTGCCAGCTCGCCAGGAGGAACTAACTATGGCTACACCTTC NA TRBJ1-2 TRBV18 NA
CASSGRETGIYEQYF TGTGCCAGTAGTGGTCGGGAGACAGGTATCTACGAGCAGTACTTC NA TRBJ2-7 TRBV19 few
CASSEQPGQVFSYGYTF TGTGCCAGCAGTGAACAGCCGGGACAGGTTTTTTCCTATGGCTACACCTTC TRBD1 TRBJ1-2 TRBV6-1 NA
CASSPYRAIYGYTF TGTGCCAGCAGTCCCTACAGGGCAATCTATGGCTACACCTTC NA TRBJ1-2 TRBV27 NA
CASSVTLSSYNEQFF TGTGCCAGCAGCGTAACCCTGAGCTCCTACAATGAGCAGTTCTTC NA TRBJ2-1 TRBV9 NA
CAWNKDVNTEAFF TGTGCCTGGAACAAGGACGTGAACACTGAAGCTTTCTTT NA TRBJ1-1 TRBV30 NA
CAGRPPRVDTQYF TGTGCCGGAAGGCCCCCGAGGGTGGATACGCAGTATTTT NA TRBJ2-3 TRBV7-8 NA
CASSPVPGQGNTGELFF TGCGCCAGCAGCCCAGTACCGGGACAGGGGAACACCGGGGAGCTGTTTTTT TRBD1 TRBJ2-2 TRBV5-1 NA
CASSVGLGTQYF TGTGCCAGCAGCGTCGGGTTAGGGACGCAGTATTTT NA TRBJ2-3 TRBV7-3 NA
CASDFLAEPTTNTEAFF TGTGCCAGCGACTTTTTGGCTGAACCCACCACAAACACTGAAGCTTTCTTT NA TRBJ1-1 TRBV7-8 NA
CASKDITDTQYF TGTGCCAGCAAGGACATCACAGATACGCAGTATTTT NA TRBJ2-3 TRBV27 NA
CASSLPGLAGYNEQFF TGTGCCAGCAGCTTACCCGGGCTAGCGGGGTACAATGAGCAGTTCTTC TRBD2 TRBJ2-1 TRBV7-9 once
CASSLPSGYEQYF TGTGCCAGCAGCCTCCCAAGCGGCTACGAGCAGTACTTC NA TRBJ2-7 TRBV28 NA
CASSIGQTSMNTEAFF TGTGCCAGCAGTATCGGACAGACTTCCATGAACACTGAAGCTTTCTTT NA TRBJ1-1 TRBV27 once